This T cell receptor beta chain derives from a study of post-analysis software for immune sequencing data. Across the study: Secondary progressive, relapsing-remitting and progressive-relapsing multiple sclerosis were among the included disease courses.

TCR beta cDNA libraries had unique molecular identifiers. TCRdb ran MiXCR on the PCR reads and lists one entry per CDR3 protein. The table has around 500,000 distinct CDR3 sequences, 30% to 40% seen once. In regard to this clonotype: Its antigen is as yet unknown.

Study conclusions and caveats: Compared with controls, patients showed significantly lower normalized Chao1 diversity. Patients showed TRBV5-6, TRBV5-1 and TRBV20-1 among five TRBV segments more frequent than in controls.

V gave up 4 bases and J gave up 2 bases; unmatched junction bases: 8. Germline V lookup: CDR1 SGHRS, CDR2 YFSETQ. The CDR3 runs to 18 residues. The sequence came from a girl aged 2 to 17 with multiple sclerosis. Sequencing was carried out using blood. This chain connects TRBV5-1 to TRBJ2-3; the match to TRBD2 covers 15 bases. CDR3 coding DNA: TGCGCCAGCAGCGTGGGACTAGCGGGGGGCATAGACACAGATACGCAGTATTTT. Its translation is CASSVGLAGGIDTDTQYF.